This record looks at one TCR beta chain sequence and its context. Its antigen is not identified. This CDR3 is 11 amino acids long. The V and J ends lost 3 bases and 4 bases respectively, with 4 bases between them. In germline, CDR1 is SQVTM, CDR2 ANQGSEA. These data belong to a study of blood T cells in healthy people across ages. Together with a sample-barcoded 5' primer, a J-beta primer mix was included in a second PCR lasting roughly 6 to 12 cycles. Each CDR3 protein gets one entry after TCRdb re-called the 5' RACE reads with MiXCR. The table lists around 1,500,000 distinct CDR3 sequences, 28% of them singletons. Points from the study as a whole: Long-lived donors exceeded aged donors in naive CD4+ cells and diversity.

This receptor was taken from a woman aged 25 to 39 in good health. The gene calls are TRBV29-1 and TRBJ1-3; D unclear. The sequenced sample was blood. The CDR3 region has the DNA TGCAGCGTTGAGTGGGGAAACACCATATATTTT. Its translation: CSVEWGNTIYF.